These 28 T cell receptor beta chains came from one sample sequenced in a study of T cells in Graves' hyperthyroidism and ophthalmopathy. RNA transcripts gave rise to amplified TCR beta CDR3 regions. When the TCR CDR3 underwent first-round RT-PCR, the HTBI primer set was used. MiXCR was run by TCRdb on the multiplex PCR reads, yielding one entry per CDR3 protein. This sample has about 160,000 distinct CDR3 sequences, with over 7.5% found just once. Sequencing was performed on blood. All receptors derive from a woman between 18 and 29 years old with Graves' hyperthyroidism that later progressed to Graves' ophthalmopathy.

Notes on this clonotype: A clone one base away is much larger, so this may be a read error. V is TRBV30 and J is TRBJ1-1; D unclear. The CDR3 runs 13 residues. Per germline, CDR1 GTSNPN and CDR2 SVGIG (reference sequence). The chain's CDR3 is CAWSGVGNTEASF. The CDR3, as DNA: TGTGCCTGGAGTGGGGTCGGAAACACTGAAGCTTCCTTT.

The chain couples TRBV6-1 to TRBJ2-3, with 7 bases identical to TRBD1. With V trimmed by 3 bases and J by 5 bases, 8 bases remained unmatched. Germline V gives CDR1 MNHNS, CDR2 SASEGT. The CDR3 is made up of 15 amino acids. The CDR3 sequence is CASSDSMSGGDTQYF. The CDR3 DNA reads TGTGCCAGCAGTGACAGTATGTCAGGGGGAGATACGCAGTATTTT.

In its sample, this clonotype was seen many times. The CDR3 protein is CASSRTTGRSYNEQFF. DNA of the CDR3: TGTGCCAGCAGCCGAACGACGGGACGCTCCTACAATGAGCAGTTCTTC. The V and J genes are TRBV5-6 and TRBJ2-1; D tentatively reads TRBD1 or TRBD2 (5 bases each). Trimming left V 4 bases short and J 0 bases short, with 14 bases between. The V gene's germline CDR1 is SGHDT and CDR2 YYEEEE. The CDR3 contains 16 residues.

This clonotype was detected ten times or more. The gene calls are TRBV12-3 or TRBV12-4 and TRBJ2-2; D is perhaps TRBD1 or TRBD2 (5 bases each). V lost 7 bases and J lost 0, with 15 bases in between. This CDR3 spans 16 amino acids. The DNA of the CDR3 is TGTGCCAGCATCCCCTCGGGGCTTTCGAACACCGGGGAGCTGTTTTTT. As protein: CASIPSGLSNTGELFF.

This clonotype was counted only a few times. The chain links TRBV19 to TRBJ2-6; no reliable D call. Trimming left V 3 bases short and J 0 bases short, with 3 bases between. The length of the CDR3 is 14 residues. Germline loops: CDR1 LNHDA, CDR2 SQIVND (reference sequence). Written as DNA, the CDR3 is TGTGCCAGTAGTATGGACTCTGGGGCCAACGTCCTGACTTTC. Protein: CASSMDSGANVLTF.

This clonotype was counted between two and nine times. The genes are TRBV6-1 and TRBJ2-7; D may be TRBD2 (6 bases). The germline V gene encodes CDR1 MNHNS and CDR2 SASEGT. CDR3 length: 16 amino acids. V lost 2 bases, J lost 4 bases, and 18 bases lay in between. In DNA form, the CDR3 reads TGTGCCAGCAGTGAACTTTTTTCGGGACTGAAATACGAGCAGTACTTC. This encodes CASSELFSGLKYEQYF.

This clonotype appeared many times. CDR3 sequence (DNA): TGTGCCAGCAGCCAAGAAGGAGGGATCACCGGGGAGCTGTTTTTT. Translated, it gives CASSQEGGITGELFF. The chain links TRBV14 to TRBJ2-2; D might be TRBD2 (6 bases). Germline loops: CDR1 SGHDN, CDR2 FVKESK. This CDR3 has 15 residues. Trimming cost V 0 bases and J 4 bases, with 9 bases left between them.

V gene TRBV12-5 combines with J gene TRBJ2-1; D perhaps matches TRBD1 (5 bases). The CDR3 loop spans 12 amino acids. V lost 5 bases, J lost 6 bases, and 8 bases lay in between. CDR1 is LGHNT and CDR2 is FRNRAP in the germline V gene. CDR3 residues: CASGKQVNEQFF. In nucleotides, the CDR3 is TGTGCTAGTGGTAAACAGGTCAATGAGCAGTTCTTC.

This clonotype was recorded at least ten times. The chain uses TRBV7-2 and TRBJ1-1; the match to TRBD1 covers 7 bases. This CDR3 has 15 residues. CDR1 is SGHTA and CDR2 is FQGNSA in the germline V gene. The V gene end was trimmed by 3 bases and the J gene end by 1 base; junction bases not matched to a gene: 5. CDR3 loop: CASSFSTGTNTEAFF. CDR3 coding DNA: TGTGCCAGCAGCTTCTCGACAGGGACGAACACTGAAGCTTTCTTT.

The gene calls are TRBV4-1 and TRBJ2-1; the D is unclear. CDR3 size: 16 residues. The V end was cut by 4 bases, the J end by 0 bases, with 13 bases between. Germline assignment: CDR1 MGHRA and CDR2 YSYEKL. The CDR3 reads CASSLDRRSSYNEQFF. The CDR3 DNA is TGCGCCAGCAGCCTCGATCGGCGGAGCTCCTACAATGAGCAGTTCTTC.

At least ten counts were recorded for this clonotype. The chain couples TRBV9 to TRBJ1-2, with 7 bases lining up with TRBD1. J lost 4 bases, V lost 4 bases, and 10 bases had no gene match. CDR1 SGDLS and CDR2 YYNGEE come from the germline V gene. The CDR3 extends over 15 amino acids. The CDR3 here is CASSPRQGPIYGYTF. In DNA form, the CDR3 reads TGTGCCAGCAGCCCTCGACAGGGACCCATCTATGGCTACACCTTC. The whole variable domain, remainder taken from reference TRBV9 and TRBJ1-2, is DSGVTQTPKHLITATGQRVTLRCSPRSGDLSVYWYQQSLDQGLQFLIQYYNGEERAKGNILERFSAQQFPDLHSELNLSSLELGDSALYFCASSPRQGPIYGYTFGSGTRLTVV.

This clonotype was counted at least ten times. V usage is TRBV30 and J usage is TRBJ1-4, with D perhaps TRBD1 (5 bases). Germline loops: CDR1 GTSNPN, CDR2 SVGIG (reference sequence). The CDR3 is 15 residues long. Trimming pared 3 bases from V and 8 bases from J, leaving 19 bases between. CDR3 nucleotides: TGTGCCTGGAGCCGGGACTTCTCCGGGGGGGAAAAACTGTTTTTT. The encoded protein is CAWSRDFSGGEKLFF.

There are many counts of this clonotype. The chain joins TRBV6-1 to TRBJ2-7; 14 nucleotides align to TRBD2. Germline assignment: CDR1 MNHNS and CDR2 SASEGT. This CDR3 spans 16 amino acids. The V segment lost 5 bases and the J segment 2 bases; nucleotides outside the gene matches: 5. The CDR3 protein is CASSPEGLAGAYEQYF. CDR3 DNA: TGTGCCAGCAGTCCCGAGGGACTAGCGGGGGCCTACGAGCAGTACTTC.

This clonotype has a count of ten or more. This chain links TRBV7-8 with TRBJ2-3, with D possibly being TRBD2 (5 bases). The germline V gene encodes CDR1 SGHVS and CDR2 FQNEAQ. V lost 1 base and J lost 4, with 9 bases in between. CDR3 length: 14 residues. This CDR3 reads CASSLGSGSDTQYF. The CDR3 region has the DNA TGTGCCAGCAGCTTAGGGTCGGGGTCAGATACGCAGTATTTT.

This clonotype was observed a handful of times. The CDR3, as DNA: TGTGCCATCAGCGGCATAGCGGGAGGGATCAATGAGCAGTTCTTC. Encoded protein: CAISGIAGGINEQFF. This chain joins TRBV10-3 and TRBJ2-1; 11 positions match TRBD2. The CDR3 covers 15 residues. Germline CDR1 and CDR2: ENHRY and SYGVKD. V trimming: 6 bases; J trimming: 6 bases; junction bases outside the gene matches: 7.

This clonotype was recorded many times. CDR3 bases: TGTGCCATCAGTGAGTCCGCAGGAGGTCCCCAGCATTTT. This encodes CAISESAGGPQHF. The chain is built from TRBV10-3 and TRBJ1-5; no firm D call. This CDR3 comprises 13 residues. The V end lost 0 bases, the J end lost 10 bases, and 10 bases lay between the germline ends. Germline V gives CDR1 ENHRY, CDR2 SYGVKD.

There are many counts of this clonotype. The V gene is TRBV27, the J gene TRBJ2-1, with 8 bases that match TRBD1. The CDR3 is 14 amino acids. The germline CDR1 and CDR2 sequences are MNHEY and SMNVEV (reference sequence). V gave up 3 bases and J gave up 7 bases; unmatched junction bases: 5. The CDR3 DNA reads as TGTGCCAGCAGTTTCTGGGACAGGAGAAATGAGCAGTTCTTC. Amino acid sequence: CASSFWDRRNEQFF.

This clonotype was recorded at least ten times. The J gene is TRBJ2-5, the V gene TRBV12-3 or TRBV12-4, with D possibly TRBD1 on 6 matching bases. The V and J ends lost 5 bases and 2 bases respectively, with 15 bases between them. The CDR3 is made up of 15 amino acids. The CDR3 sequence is CASSTWGHQQETQYF. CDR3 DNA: TGTGCCAGCAGTACTTGGGGACACCAGCAAGAGACCCAGTACTTC.

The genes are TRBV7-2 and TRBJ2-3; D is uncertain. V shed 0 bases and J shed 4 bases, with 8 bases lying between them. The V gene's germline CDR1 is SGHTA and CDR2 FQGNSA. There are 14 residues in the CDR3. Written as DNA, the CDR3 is TGTGCCAGCAGCTTAGCTCGGGCAGCAGATACGCAGTATTTT. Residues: CASSLARAADTQYF. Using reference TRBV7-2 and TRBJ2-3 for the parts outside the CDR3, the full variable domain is GAGVSQSPSNKVTEKGKDVELRCDPISGHTALYWYRQSLGQGLEFLIYFQGNSAPDKSGLPSDRFSAERTGGSVSTLTIQRTQQEDSAVYLCASSLARAADTQYFGPGTRLTVL.

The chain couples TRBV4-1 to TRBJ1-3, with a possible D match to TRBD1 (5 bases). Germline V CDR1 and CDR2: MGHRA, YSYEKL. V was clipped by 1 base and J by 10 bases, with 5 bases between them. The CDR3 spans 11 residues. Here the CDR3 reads CASSQGGTIYF. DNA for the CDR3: TGCGCCAGCAGCCAAGGGGGGACCATATATTTT.

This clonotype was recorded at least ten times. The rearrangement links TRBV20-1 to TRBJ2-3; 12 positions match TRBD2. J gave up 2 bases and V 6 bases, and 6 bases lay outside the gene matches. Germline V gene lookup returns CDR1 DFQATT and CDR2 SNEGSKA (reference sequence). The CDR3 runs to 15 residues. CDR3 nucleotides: TGCAGTGCCGGACTAGCGGGACTCATCACAGATACGCAGTATTTT. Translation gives CSAGLAGLITDTQYF.

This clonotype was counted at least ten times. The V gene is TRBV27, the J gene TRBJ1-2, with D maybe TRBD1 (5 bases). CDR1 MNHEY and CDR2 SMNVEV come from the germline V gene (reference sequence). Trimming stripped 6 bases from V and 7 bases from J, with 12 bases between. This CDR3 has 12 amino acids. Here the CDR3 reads CASSRQGSGYTF. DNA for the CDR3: TGTGCCAGCAGCAGGCAGGGTTCTGGCTACACCTTC.

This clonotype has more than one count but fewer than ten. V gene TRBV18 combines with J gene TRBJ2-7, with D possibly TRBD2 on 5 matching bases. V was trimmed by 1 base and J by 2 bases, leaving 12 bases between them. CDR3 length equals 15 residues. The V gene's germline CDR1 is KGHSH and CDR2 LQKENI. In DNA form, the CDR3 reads TGTGCCAGCTCACCACTGAGCGGTGGGACCTACGAGCAGTACTTC. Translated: CASSPLSGGTYEQYF.

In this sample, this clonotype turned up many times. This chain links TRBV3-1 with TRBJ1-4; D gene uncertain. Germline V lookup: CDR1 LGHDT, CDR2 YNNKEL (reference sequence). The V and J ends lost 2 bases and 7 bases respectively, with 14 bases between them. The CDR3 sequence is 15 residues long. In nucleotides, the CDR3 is TGTGCCAGCAGCCAAAGGGAATCGTTGGGTGAAAAACTGTTTTTT. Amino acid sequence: CASSQRESLGEKLFF.

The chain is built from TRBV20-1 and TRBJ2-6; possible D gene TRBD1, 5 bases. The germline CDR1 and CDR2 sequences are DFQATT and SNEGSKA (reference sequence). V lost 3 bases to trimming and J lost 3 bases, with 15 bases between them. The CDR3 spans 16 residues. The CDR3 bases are TGCAGTGCTAGCCAGGGCAGGTCGTATGGGGCCAACGTCCTGACTTTC. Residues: CSASQGRSYGANVLTF.

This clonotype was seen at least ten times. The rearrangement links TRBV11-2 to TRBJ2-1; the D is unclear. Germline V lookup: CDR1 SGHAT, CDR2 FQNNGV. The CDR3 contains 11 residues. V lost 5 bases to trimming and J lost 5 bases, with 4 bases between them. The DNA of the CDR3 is TGTGCCAGCAGCATTAACAATGAGCAGTTCTTC. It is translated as CASSINNEQFF. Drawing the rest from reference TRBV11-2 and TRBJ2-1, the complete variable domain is EAGVAQSPRYKIIEKRQSVAFWCNPISGHATLYWYQQILGQGPKLLIQFQNNGVVDDSQLPKDRFSAERLKGVDSTLKIQPAKLEDSAVYLCASSINNEQFFGPGTRLTVL.

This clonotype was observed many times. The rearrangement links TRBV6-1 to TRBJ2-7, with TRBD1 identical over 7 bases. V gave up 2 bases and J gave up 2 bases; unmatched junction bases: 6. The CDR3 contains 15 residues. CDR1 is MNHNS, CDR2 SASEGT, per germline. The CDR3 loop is CASSEYTGDPYEQYF. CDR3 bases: TGTGCCAGCAGTGAATATACAGGGGACCCCTACGAGCAGTACTTC.

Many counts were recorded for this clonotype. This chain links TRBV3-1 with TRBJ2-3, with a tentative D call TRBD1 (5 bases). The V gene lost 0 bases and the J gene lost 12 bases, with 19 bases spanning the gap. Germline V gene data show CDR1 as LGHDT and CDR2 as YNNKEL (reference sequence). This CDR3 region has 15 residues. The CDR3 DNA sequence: TGTGCCAGCAGCCAAGACAGGTGGGTGGGCGGACACCAGTATTTT. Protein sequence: CASSQDRWVGGHQYF.